The TCR beta chain under discussion was sequenced for a study of Graves' ophthalmopathy and Graves' hyperthyroidism. Notes on the study in general: In blood appeared most of the expanded thyroid clonotypes whose frequency exceeded 0.001.

Germline V CDR1 and CDR2: WNHNN, SYGVQD (reference sequence). The CDR3 has 14 residues. For this clonotype: Its antigen remains unidentified. This could be a read error, since a much larger clone is one nucleotide away.

Beta-chain TCR CDR3 regions were amplified from RNA transcripts. RT-PCR with HTBI primers came first, then second-round multiplex PCR. TCRdb re-analysed the multiplex PCR reads in MiXCR, keeping a single row per CDR3 protein. The sample records under 350,000 distinct CDR3 sequences, 17% being singletons. The TCR originated in an adult man with Graves' ophthalmopathy. V gene TRBV10-1 combines with J gene TRBJ2-1, with TRBD2 as a possible D gene (6 bases). Sequencing was carried out using peripheral blood. CDR3 in amino acids: CASSQYRDSNEQLF. DNA of the CDR3: TGCGCCAGCAGTCAATACCGGGACTCCAATGAGCAGCTCTTC.